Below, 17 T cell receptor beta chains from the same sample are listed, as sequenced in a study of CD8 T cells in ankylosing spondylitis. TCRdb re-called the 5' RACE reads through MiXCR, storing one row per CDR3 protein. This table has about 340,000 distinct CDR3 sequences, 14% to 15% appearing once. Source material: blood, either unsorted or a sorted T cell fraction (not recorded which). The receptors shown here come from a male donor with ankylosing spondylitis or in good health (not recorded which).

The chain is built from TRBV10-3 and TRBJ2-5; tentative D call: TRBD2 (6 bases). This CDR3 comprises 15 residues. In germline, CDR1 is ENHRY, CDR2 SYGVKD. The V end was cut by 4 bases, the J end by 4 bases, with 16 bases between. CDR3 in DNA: TGTGCCATCAGTGTGGGAAATAGCGGAGTAGAGACCCAGTACTTC. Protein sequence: CAISVGNSGVETQYF.

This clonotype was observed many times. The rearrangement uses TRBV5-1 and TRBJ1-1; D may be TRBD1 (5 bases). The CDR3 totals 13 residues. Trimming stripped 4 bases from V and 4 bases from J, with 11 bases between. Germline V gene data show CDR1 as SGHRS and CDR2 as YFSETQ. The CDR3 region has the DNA TGCGCCAGCAGCGAAAGGGGAGGCACTGAAGCTTTCTTT. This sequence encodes CASSERGGTEAFF.

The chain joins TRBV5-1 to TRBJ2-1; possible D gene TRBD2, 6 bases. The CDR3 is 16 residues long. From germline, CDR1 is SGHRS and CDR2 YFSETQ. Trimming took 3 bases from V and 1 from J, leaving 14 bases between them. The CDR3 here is CASSSGGGWSYNEQFF. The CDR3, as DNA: TGCGCCAGCAGCTCCGGGGGTGGGTGGTCCTACAATGAGCAGTTCTTC.

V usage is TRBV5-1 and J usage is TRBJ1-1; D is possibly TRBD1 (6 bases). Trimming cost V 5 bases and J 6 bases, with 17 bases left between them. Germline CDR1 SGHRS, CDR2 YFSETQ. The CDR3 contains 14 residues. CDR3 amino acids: CASSTGPAGAEAFF. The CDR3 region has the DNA TGCGCCAGCAGTACAGGGCCTGCGGGCGCTGAAGCTTTCTTT.

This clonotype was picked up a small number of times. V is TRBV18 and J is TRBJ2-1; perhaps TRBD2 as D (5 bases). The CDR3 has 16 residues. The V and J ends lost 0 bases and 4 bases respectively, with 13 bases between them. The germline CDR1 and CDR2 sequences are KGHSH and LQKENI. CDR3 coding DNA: TGTGCCAGCTCACCACCGAGGGAGCGCAATTACAATGAGCAGTTCTTC. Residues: CASSPPRERNYNEQFF.

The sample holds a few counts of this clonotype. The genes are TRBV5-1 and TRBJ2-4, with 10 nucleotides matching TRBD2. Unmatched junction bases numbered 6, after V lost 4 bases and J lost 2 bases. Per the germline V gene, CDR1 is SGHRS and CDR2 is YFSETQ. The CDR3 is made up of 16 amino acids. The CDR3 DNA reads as TGCGCCAGCAGCCCCGGGACTAGCGTAACCAAAAACATTCAGTACTTC. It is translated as CASSPGTSVTKNIQYF.

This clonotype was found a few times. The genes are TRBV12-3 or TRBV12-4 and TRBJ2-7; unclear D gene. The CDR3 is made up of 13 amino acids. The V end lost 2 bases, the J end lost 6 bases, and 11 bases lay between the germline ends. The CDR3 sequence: CASSLPWSSEQYF. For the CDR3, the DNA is TGTGCCAGCAGTTTACCATGGAGTTCCGAGCAGTACTTC.

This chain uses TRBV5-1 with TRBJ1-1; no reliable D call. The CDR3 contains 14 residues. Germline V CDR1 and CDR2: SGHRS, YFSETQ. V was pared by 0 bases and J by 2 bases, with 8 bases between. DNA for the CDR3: TGCGCCAGCAGCTTGGATACGGGAAACACTGAAGCTTTCTTT. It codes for CASSLDTGNTEAFF. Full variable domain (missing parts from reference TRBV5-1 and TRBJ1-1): KAGVTQTPRYLIKTRGQQVTLSCSPISGHRSVSWYQQTPGQGLQFLFEYFSETQRNKGNFPGRFSGRQFSNSRSEMNVSTLELGDSALYLCASSLDTGNTEAFFGQGTRLTVV.

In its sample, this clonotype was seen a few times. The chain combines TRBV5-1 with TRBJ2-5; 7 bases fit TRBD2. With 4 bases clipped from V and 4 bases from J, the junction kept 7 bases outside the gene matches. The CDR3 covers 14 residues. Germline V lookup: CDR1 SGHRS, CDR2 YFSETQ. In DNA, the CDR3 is TGCGCCAGCAGCCGGGGGACTACTGGAGAGACCCAGTACTTC. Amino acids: CASSRGTTGETQYF. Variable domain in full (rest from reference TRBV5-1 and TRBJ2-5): KAGVTQTPRYLIKTRGQQVTLSCSPISGHRSVSWYQQTPGQGLQFLFEYFSETQRNKGNFPGRFSGRQFSNSRSEMNVSTLELGDSALYLCASSRGTTGETQYFGPGTRLLVL.

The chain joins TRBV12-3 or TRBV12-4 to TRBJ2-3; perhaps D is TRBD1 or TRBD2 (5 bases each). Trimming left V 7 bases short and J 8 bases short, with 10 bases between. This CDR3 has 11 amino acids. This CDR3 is CASILGRTQYF. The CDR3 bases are TGTGCCAGCATCCTGGGACGTACGCAGTATTTT.

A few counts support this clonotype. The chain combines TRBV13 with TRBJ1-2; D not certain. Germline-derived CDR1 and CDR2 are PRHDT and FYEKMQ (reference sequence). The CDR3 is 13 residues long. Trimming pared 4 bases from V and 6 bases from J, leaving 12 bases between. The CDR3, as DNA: TGTGCCAGCAGCTCCAAAAGCCCCGATGGCTACACCTTC. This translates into CASSSKSPDGYTF.

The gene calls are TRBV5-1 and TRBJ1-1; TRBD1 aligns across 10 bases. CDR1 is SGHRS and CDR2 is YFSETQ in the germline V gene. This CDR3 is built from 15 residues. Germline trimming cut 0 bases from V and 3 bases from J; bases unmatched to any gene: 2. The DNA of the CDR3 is TGCGCCAGCAGCTTGGAGGGGACAGGGGACACTGAAGCTTTCTTT. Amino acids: CASSLEGTGDTEAFF. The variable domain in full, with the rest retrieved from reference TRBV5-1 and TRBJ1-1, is KAGVTQTPRYLIKTRGQQVTLSCSPISGHRSVSWYQQTPGQGLQFLFEYFSETQRNKGNFPGRFSGRQFSNSRSEMNVSTLELGDSALYLCASSLEGTGDTEAFFGQGTRLTVV.

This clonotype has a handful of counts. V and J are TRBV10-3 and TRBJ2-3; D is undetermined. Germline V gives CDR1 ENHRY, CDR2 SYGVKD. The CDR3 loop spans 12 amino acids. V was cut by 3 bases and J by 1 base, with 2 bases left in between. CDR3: CAISEGTDTQYF. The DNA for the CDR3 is TGTGCCATCAGTGAAGGCACAGATACGCAGTATTTT.

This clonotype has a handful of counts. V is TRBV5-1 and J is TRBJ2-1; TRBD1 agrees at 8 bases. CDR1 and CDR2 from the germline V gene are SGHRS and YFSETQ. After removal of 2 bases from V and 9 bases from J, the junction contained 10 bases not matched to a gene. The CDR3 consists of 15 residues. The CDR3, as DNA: TGCGCCAGCAGCTTTGGACAGGGTCCGGGTAGTGAGCAGTTCTTC. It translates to CASSFGQGPGSEQFF.

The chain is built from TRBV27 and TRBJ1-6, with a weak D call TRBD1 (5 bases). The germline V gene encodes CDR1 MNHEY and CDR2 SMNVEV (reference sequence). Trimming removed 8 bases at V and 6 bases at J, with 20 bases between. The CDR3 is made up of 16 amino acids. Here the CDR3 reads CASAPPGRGPNSPLHF. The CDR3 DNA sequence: TGTGCCAGCGCCCCCCCGGGGAGGGGCCCTAATTCACCCCTCCACTTT.

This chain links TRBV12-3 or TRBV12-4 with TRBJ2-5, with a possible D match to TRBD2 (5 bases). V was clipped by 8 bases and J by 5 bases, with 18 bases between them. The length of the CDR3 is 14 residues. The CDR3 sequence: CASQPGLSGETQYF. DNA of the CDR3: TGTGCCAGCCAACCGGGTCTCTCGGGGGAGACCCAGTACTTC.

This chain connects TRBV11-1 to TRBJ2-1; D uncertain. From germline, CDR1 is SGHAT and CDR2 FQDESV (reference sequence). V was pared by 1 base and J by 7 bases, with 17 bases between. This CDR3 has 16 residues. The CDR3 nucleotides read TGTGCCAGCAGCTTAGAGGGCTCTGCCCAGGAAAATGAGCAGTTCTTC. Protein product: CASSLEGSAQENEQFF.